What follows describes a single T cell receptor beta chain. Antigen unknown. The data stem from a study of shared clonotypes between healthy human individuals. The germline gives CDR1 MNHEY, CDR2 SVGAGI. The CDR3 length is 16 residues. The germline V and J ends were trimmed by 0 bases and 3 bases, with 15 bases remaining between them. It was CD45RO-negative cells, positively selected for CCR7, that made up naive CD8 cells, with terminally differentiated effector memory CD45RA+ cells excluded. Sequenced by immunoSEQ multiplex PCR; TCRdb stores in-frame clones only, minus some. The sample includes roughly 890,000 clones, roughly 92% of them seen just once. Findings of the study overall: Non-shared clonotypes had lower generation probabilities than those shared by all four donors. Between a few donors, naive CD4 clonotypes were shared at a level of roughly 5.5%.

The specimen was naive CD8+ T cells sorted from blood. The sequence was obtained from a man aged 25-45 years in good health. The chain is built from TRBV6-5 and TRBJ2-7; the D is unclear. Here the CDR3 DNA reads TGTGCCAGCAGTTACTCGGGCTCTATCCCCAGCTACGAGCAGTACTTC. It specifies CASSYSGSIPSYEQYF.